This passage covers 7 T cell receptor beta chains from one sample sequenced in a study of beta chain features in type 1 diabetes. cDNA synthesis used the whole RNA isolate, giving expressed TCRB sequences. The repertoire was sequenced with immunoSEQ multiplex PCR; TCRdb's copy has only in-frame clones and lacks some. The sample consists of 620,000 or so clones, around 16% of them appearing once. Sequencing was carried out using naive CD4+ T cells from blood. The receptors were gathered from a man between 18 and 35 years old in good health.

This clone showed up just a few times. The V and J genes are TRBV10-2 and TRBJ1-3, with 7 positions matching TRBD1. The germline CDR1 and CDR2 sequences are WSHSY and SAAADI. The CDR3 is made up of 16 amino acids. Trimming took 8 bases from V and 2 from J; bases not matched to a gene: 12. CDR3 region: CASRRQGQITGNTIYF. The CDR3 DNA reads TGCGCCAGCCGTAGACAGGGACAGATCACTGGAAACACCATATATTTT.

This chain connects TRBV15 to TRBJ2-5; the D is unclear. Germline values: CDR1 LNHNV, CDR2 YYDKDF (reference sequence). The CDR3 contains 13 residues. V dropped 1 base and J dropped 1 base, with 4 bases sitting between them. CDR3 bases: TGTGCCACCAGCAGAGTAGGCCAAGAGACCCAGTACTTC. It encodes CATSRVGQETQYF.

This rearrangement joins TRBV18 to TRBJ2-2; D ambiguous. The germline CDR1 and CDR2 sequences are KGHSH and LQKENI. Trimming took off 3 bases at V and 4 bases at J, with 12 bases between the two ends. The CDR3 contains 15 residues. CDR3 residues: CASSPRQGPTGELFF. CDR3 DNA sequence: TGTGCCAGCTCACCCCGGCAAGGACCCACCGGGGAGCTGTTTTTT.

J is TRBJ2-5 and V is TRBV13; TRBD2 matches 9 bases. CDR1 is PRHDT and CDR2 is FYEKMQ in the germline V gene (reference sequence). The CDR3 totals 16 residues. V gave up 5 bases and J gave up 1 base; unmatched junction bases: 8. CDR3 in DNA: TGTGCCAGCAGCGCCCGTAGCGGGAGCTTCCAAGAGACCCAGTACTTC. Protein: CASSARSGSFQETQYF.

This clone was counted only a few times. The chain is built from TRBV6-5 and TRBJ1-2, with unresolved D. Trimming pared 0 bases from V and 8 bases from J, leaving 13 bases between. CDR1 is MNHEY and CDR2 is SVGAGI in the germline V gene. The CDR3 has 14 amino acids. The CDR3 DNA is TGTGCCAGCAGTTACTCGGCTAGGACCGTCGGCTACACCTTC. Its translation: CASSYSARTVGYTF.

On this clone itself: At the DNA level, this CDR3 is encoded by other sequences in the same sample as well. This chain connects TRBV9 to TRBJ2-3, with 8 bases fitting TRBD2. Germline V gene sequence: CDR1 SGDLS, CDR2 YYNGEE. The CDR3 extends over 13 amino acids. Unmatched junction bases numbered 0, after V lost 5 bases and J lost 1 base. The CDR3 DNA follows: TGTGCCAGCAGGACTAGCGGCACAGATACGCAGTATTTT. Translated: CASRTSGTDTQYF.

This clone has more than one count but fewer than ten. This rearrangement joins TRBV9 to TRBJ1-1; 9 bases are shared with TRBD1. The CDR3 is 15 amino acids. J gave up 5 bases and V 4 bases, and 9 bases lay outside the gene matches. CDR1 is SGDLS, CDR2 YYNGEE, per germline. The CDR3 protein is CASSREGQGHTEAFF. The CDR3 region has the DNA TGTGCCAGCAGCAGAGAGGGACAGGGACATACTGAAGCTTTCTTT.